Described below is a single T cell receptor (beta chain) sequence and its context. Its antigen specificity is not known. There are no base qualities to consult, and no much larger clone falls within one base. Deletion took 1 base off V and 0 bases off J, with a span of 13 bases between the germline ends. From the cysteine through the phenylalanine, the CDR3 covers 16 amino acids. The CDR3 DNA has 48 bases and is translated from base 1. CDR1 is given as MNHNS and CDR2 as SASEGT, both from the germline V gene. The data are from a study of blood T cell repertoires in COVID-19 (dated by TCRdb to between 2020 and 2021). Broadly, across the study: Samples covering the acute and convalescent phases of COVID-19 were provided by collaborators in the United States, Italy and Spain. The material from the prospective study consisted of cDNA or gDNA derived from T cells, B-cell-depleted T cells, or PBMCs. Where available, HLA class I and class II types were taken from metadata supplied by the sample provider and were not determined by assay-based typing. A de-identified subject ID, COVID-19 status, age in years and sex were almost always included in the sample metadata. Samples were obtained from the ongoing ImmuneRACE study (first 160 participants) and from roughly 1,300 subjects provided by 6 global collaborators. Deeply sampled blood TCRbeta repertoires from subjects exposed to, actively infected with, or recovered from COVID-19 were included in the dataset. The repertoires were made available in a free public database intended to serve as a resource for research on the immune response to SARS-CoV-2. Here is what the overall study found, with its caveats: The quantity of clinical and demographic metadata differed by source and by participant and was supplied without curation.

TCRbeta CDR3 regions were amplified from genomic DNA using the immunoSEQ Assay, a bias-controlled multiplex PCR. Per the original workflow: The number of nucleated cells in each sample was estimated by amplification of reference gene primers within the assay. To quantify the absolute abundance of each unique TCRbeta CDR3 rearrangement, sequence reads were collapsed and filtered. Productive Simpson clonality was computed per sample as the square root of Simpson's diversity index over productive rearrangements. TCRdb retrieved this table from immuneACCESS and kept in-frame rearrangements only. Not all clones are present; in checked studies, unresolved V genes account for under half, and no reason is known for the remainder. Clone size and the V and J calls come from that table; the DNA yielded D and trimming. This sample has under 150,000 clones in its table, and around 79% of those were observed once. The ten largest clones take up around 20% of the sample.

Collaborating institutions collected whole blood in K2EDTA tubes following their own protocols. Collaborator samples were shipped for TCRbeta analysis as frozen whole blood, isolated PBMCs, or DNA extracted from either sample type. Material for sequencing was peripheral blood. The V gene is TRBV6-1 and the J gene is TRBJ2-7; the best D guess is TRBD1, with 6 bases matching. This sequence originates from a man aged 80 or over with acute or convalescent COVID-19. The CDR3 protein sequence reads: CASSEESQGDSYEQYF. The sequenced DNA is TGTGCCAGCAGTGAAGAGTCACAGGGCGACTCCTACGAGCAGTACTTC.